Listed below are T cell receptor beta chains from one sample, sequenced in a study of T cells in tuberculosis. Generated by immunoSEQ multiplex PCR, the TCRdb table keeps only in-frame clones and is missing some. The sample carries 47,000 or so clones, 90% to 95% recorded once. This specimen was PBMCs, taken at tuberculosis diagnosis. The receptors stem from an adult with tuberculosis. Each CDR3 is given with its conserved first and last residue. D genes are given only for firm matches. Clone size is shown for a subset of rows, as once, few, many or a class of expanded clone.

TRBV28	TRBJ2-7	NA	NA	TGTGCCAGCAGAATCAGGGTGGGTTACGAGCAGTACTTC	CASRIRVGYEQYF
TRBV7-9	TRBJ1-1	once	NA	TGTGCCAGCAGCTTAGCAGGGGGACAGAACACTGAAGCTTTCTTT	CASSLAGGQNTEAFF
TRBV7-6	TRBJ1-6	once	NA	TGTGCCAGCAGCTCCTATTGGTCACCCCTCCACTTT	CASSSYWSPLHF
TRBV28	TRBJ2-2	few	NA	TGTGCCAGCAGGGGGCAGGGCGGGGAGCTGTTTTTT	CASRGQGGELFF
TRBV14	TRBJ2-7	NA	NA	TGTGCCAGCAGCCAAGAGCGGCAGCCTGGCCACGAGCAGTACTTC	CASSQERQPGHEQYF
TRBV4-3	TRBJ2-3	NA	NA	TGCGCCAGCAGCCTCGGAACTAAAACGGATACGCAGTATTTT	CASSLGTKTDTQYF
TRBV9	TRBJ2-7	NA	TRBD2	TGTGCCAGCAGCGTGGGCGGGAGAAGTAACGAGCAGTACTTC	CASSVGGRSNEQYF
TRBV19	TRBJ1-5	NA	NA	TGTGCCAGTAGTATAGGACAGCCCAATCAGCCCCAGCATTTT	CASSIGQPNQPQHF
TRBV18	TRBJ2-7	NA	NA	TGTGCCAGCCAACACTACGAGCAGTACTTC	CASQHYEQYF
TRBV5-1	TRBJ2-7	NA	TRBD2	TGCGCCAGCACCAACGGGACTAGCGGGCGATCCTACGAGCAGTACTTC	CASTNGTSGRSYEQYF
TRBV7-6	TRBJ2-1	NA	TRBD1	TGTGCCAGCAGCTACTCTCTGGGGACAGGGTCCTACAATGAGCAGTTCTTC	CASSYSLGTGSYNEQFF
TRBV20-1	TRBJ1-2	NA	NA	TGCAGTTCCGGGATTCTTTATGGCTACACCTTC	CSSGILYGYTF
TRBV28	TRBJ1-3	NA	NA	TGTGCCAGCAGTTTGGGGGCTGCGATTTTTAGAAACACCATATATTTT	CASSLGAAIFRNTIYF
TRBV11-2	TRBJ2-4	NA	NA	TGTGCCAGCAGCTTAAACAGTCAGAACATTCAGTACTTC	CASSLNSQNIQYF
TRBV19	TRBJ2-2	NA	TRBD2	TGTGCCAGTAGTATAAAAAGCGGGGTAAACACCGGGGAGCTGTTTTTT	CASSIKSGVNTGELFF
TRBV9	TRBJ2-3	NA	TRBD1	TGTGCCAGCCAGAGGACAGGACACCAGGGAGATACGCAGTATTTT	CASQRTGHQGDTQYF
TRBV4-1	TRBJ2-7	NA	NA	TGCGCCAGCAGCCAAGTGTCAGGGGTCTACGAGCAGTACTTC	CASSQVSGVYEQYF
TRBV7-8	TRBJ2-2	NA	TRBD2	TGTGCCAGCAGCCCTCCGGGACTAGCGGGAGGGCCGGGCACCGGGGAGCTGTTTTTT	CASSPPGLAGGPGTGELFF
TRBV7-2	TRBJ2-3	NA	TRBD2	TGTGCCAGCAGCTCAGAGGGCGGGAGGGGGCAGTATTTT	CASSSEGGRGQYF
TRBV19	TRBJ1-4	NA	TRBD1	TGTGCCAGTCGCCAGGGACAGGAAAAACTGTTTTTT	CASRQGQEKLFF
TRBV6-1	TRBJ2-1	NA	TRBD2	TGTGCCAGCAGCCTGACCATACTAGCGGGAGATGAGCAGTTCTTC	CASSLTILAGDEQFF
TRBV6-5	TRBJ1-1	NA	TRBD1	TGTGCCAGCAGTTCAGGGACAGGGGGCACTGAAGCTTTCTTT	CASSSGTGGTEAFF
TRBV29-1	TRBJ2-2	NA	TRBD1	TGCAGCGCCCGTGGGACAGGGCGGACCGGGGAGCTGTTTTTT	CSARGTGRTGELFF
TRBV4-3	TRBJ1-2	NA	NA	TGCGCCAGCAGCCAGGGGCTTGTCGGGGGCTATGGCTACACCTTC	CASSQGLVGGYGYTF
TRBV19	TRBJ2-4	once	TRBD2	TGTGCCAGTAGTATAGATCTGGGAGGGCCGAACATTCAGTACTTC	CASSIDLGGPNIQYF
TRBV7-2	TRBJ1-1	once	TRBD1	TGTGCCAGCAGCCTGGGACAGGGTTTGGCGAACACTGAAGCTTTCTTT	CASSLGQGLANTEAFF
TRBV9	TRBJ2-7	NA	TRBD2	TGTGCCAGCAGTGGAACTAGGGGACTATTCGTCTACGAGCAGTACTTC	CASSGTRGLFVYEQYF
TRBV29-1	TRBJ2-7	NA	TRBD1	TGCAGCGTTGAAACAGGGGGCCAAGCCGAGCAGTACTTC	CSVETGGQAEQYF
TRBV7-8	TRBJ2-5	NA	NA	TGTGCCAGCAGCCTTAGTTCGGGTGTGGAGACCCAGTACTTC	CASSLSSGVETQYF
TRBV9	TRBJ2-7	once	NA	TGTGCCAGCAGCTCCCCCTCCGGCGAGCAGTACTTC	CASSSPSGEQYF
TRBV5-1	TRBJ1-2	NA	TRBD1	TGCGCCAGCAGCCCCTCTATCACAGGGGGCGGCAACTATGGCTACACCTTC	CASSPSITGGGNYGYTF
TRBV2	TRBJ2-7	NA	TRBD2	TGTGCCAGCACGGACAGGACTAGCGGGACCTACGAGCAGTACTTC	CASTDRTSGTYEQYF
TRBV6-4	TRBJ1-1	NA	TRBD1	TGTGCCAGCAGGCCGGGGACAGGGACGAACACTGAAGCTTTCTTT	CASRPGTGTNTEAFF
TRBV4-3	TRBJ1-2	few	NA	TGCGCCAGCAGCCAAATGGGAATCGCGAGGGGGACGGGCTACACCTTC	CASSQMGIARGTGYTF
TRBV7-9	TRBJ1-6	few	TRBD1	TGTGCCAGCAGCTCGGACAGGGTTAATTCACCCCTCCACTTT	CASSSDRVNSPLHF
TRBV19	TRBJ1-2	NA	NA	TGTGCCAGTAGTCCACCGGACAGTAACTATGGCTACACCTTC	CASSPPDSNYGYTF
TRBV14	TRBJ1-2	NA	NA	TGTGCCAGCAGCCAAGAACTCCTAGGTGGCTACACCTTC	CASSQELLGGYTF
TRBV5-1	TRBJ1-6	NA	NA	TGCGCCAGCAAGAAGGGGGAAGGACAGAATTCACCCCTCCACTTT	CASKKGEGQNSPLHF
TRBV2	TRBJ2-1	NA	NA	TGTGCCAGCGGGGCAGGGTACAATGAGCAGTTCTTC	CASGAGYNEQFF
TRBV7-9	TRBJ2-7	NA	TRBD1	TGTGCCAGCAGCTCCGGACAGGGACACTTTTCCTACGAGCAGTACTTC	CASSSGQGHFSYEQYF
TRBV12-5	TRBJ2-3	NA	TRBD1	TGTGCTAGTGGTTTTGTTCCCGGACAGGGTCACAATACGCAGTATTTT	CASGFVPGQGHNTQYF
TRBV5-6	TRBJ2-1	NA	TRBD2	TGTGCCAGCAGCTCGGGGGGGCTCCGAGCGCCTTACAATGAGCAGTTCTTC	CASSSGGLRAPYNEQFF
TRBV6-1	TRBJ1-5	NA	NA	TGTGCCAGCCGCGGGCCCGGGAACAACCAGCCCCAGCATTTT	CASRGPGNNQPQHF
TRBV5-4	TRBJ2-1	NA	NA	TGTGCCAGCAGCACTACAGGGTACAATGAGCAGTTCTTC	CASSTTGYNEQFF
TRBV7-6	TRBJ1-6	NA	NA	TGTGCCAGCAGCTTAGGTGTCAGGGCCTCACCCCTCCACTTT	CASSLGVRASPLHF
TRBV25-1	TRBJ1-1	NA	NA	TGTGCCAGCAGTGAATGGGGAGGAAGCATGAACACTGAAGCTTTCTTT	CASSEWGGSMNTEAFF
TRBV30	TRBJ2-2	once	NA	TGTGCCTGGAATACCAGGGTGGACACCGGGGAGCTGTTTTTT	CAWNTRVDTGELFF
TRBV19	TRBJ1-3	NA	NA	TGTGCCAGCTTAAAAGAGGATCCGACCCACCCCGCTGGAAACACCATATATTTT	CASLKEDPTHPAGNTIYF
TRBV9	TRBJ1-2	NA	TRBD1	TGTGCCAGCAGCCTGACAGGGGGCGCCGATGGCTACACCTTC	CASSLTGGADGYTF
TRBV5-1	TRBJ1-1	NA	NA	TGCGCCAGCAGCTTGGAAGGGAGGACTGAAGCTTTCTTT	CASSLEGRTEAFF
TRBV15	TRBJ1-2	NA	NA	TGTGCCACCAGCACCCGCACTTATAACTATGGCTACACCTTC	CATSTRTYNYGYTF
TRBV30	TRBJ1-1	NA	NA	TGTGCCTGGAGTGTACTGGGGGGGGCAACTGAAGCTTTCTTT	CAWSVLGGATEAFF
TRBV30	TRBJ1-3	NA	NA	TGTGCCTGGACCGTAGGGAGCTCTGGAAACACCATATATTTT	CAWTVGSSGNTIYF